This T cell receptor beta chain was identified during a study of blood T cell repertoires in COVID-19. Whole-study context: Acute and convalescent COVID-19 samples came from the United States, Italy and Spain.

Two negative PCRs, clearance, or symptom resolution were required of recovered Cohort 3 donors. TCRdb keeps only in-frame clones here, not all; method: immunoSEQ multiplex PCR. The sample has some 320,000 clones; around 86% are singletons. The V gene end was trimmed by 0 bases and the J gene end by 11 bases; junction bases not matched to a gene: 10. Germline V gene sequence: CDR1 MNHNS, CDR2 SASEGT. This CDR3 is 15 amino acids long. V usage is TRBV6-1 and J usage is TRBJ2-1; TRBD2 agrees at 7 bases. This sequence was found in a man between 60 and 70 years old who had recovered from COVID-19. The sequenced sample was PBMCs or T cells enriched from blood (not recorded which). The chain's CDR3 is CASSEAASGGEKQFF. The CDR3 region has the DNA TGTGCCAGCAGTGAAGCGGCTAGCGGCGGAGAGAAGCAGTTCTTC.